These 11 T cell receptor beta chains came from one sample sequenced in a study of Graves' ophthalmopathy and Graves' hyperthyroidism. Scientists amplified the TCR beta CDR3 regions from RNA transcripts. The first round was an RT-PCR with HTBI primers, and the second round was a multiplex PCR. MiXCR was run by TCRdb on the multiplex PCR reads, yielding one entry per CDR3 protein. The table includes 600,000 to 700,000 distinct CDR3 sequences, about 41% detected once. Sequenced: peripheral blood. Every receptor here comes from an adult man with Graves' ophthalmopathy.

The chain has TRBV4-3 and TRBJ1-1; D remains unclear. Trimming stripped 4 bases from V and 0 bases from J, with 15 bases between. Germline V gene data show CDR1 as LGHNA and CDR2 as YSLEER. The CDR3 totals 16 residues. CDR3 DNA sequence: TGCGCCAGCAGCCCTCGGCCGGCCTTAATGAACACTGAAGCTTTCTTT. Its protein product is CASSPRPALMNTEAFF.

Concerning this clonotype itself: Its ends do not fully match the called genes, so a read error is possible. The chain has TRBV10-3 and TRBJ2-7; maybe TRBD2 (5 bases). Germline V gene sequence: CDR1 ENHRY, CDR2 SYGVKD. The length of the CDR3 is 16 residues. The CDR3 sequence: CASSYLEGSSSYEQYF. CDR3 nucleotides: TGTGCCAGCAGTTACCTCGAGGGTTCGAGCTCCTACGAGCAGTACTTC.

The J gene is TRBJ1-1, the V gene TRBV30; D might be TRBD1 (5 bases). The CDR3 is 12 residues long. V lost 3 bases and J lost 4, with 9 bases in between. Germline V gene data show CDR1 as GTSNPN and CDR2 as SVGIG (reference sequence). The CDR3 DNA reads TGTGCCTGGAGAAGGGGCGGCACTGAAGCTTTCTTT. This codes for CAWRRGGTEAFF. The full variable domain, completed using reference TRBV30 and TRBJ1-1, is SQTIHQWPATLVQPVGSPLSLECTVEGTSNPNLYWYRQAAGRGLQLLFYSVGIGQISSEVPQNLSASRPQDRQFILSSKKLLLSDSGFYLCAWRRGGTEAFFGQGTRLTVV.

There are many counts of this clonotype. The J gene is TRBJ1-1, the V gene TRBV10-3; D is ambiguous. Germline lookup yields CDR1 ENHRY and CDR2 SYGVKD. This CDR3 is 13 amino acids long. V dropped 11 bases and J dropped 4 bases, with 17 bases sitting between them. CDR3 residues: CAHSAGFSTEAFF. The CDR3 nucleotides read TGTGCCCATTCCGCCGGCTTCAGCACTGAAGCTTTCTTT.

At least ten counts were recorded for this clonotype. The chain is built from TRBV9 and TRBJ1-2; the match to TRBD1 covers 7 bases. The trim removed 3 bases at V and 4 bases at J, leaving 6 bases unmatched. CDR1 and CDR2 (germline): SGDLS, YYNGEE. The CDR3 has 14 residues. DNA for the CDR3: TGTGCCAGCAGCGCAGACAGGGTCAGCTATGGCTACACCTTC. Its translation is CASSADRVSYGYTF.

This chain connects TRBV27 to TRBJ2-7; possibly TRBD1 for D (6 bases). Per germline, CDR1 MNHEY and CDR2 SMNVEV (reference sequence). The CDR3 loop spans 14 amino acids. The V gene lost 7 bases and the J gene lost 1 base, with 14 bases spanning the gap. DNA for the CDR3: TGTGCCAGCACCCCGGACAGTGAGTCCTACGAGCAGTACTTC. It specifies CASTPDSESYEQYF.

Of note for this clonotype: A much larger clone differs from this one at a single base, so this may be a read error. This rearrangement joins TRBV4-3 to TRBJ2-5, with a weak D call TRBD2 (7 bases). Germline CDR1 is LGHNA and CDR2 is YSLEER. CDR3 length equals 13 residues. The DNA for the CDR3 is TGCGCCAGCAGTCGGGGGGCCCGGGAGAACCAGTACTTC. Its protein is CASSRGARENQYF.

A few counts support this clonotype. The chain couples TRBV7-2 to TRBJ1-2; 11 nucleotides line up with TRBD1. V gave up 3 bases and J gave up 7 bases; unmatched junction bases: 1. CDR3 length: 13 residues. Germline CDR1 reads SGHTA; CDR2 reads FQGNSA. The DNA for the CDR3 is TGTGCCAGCAGCTTTGGGACAGGGGGTGGCTACACCTTC. Translating it yields CASSFGTGGGYTF.

A remark on this clonotype: The junction differs from germline at one of its ends, possibly a read error. This sequence joins TRBV5-1 and TRBJ1-5; no clear D. The germline gives CDR1 SGHRS, CDR2 YFSETQ. CDR3 length: 12 amino acids. CDR3 DNA sequence: TGCGCCGGCAGCTTAGGCGGTCAGCCCCAGCATTTT. It codes for CAGSLGGQPQHF.

This clonotype was counted only a few times. The chain carries TRBV6-4 and TRBJ2-7; D possibly uses TRBD1 or TRBD2 (5 bases each). The CDR3 has 14 residues. Trimming pared 8 bases from V and 1 base from J, leaving 15 bases between. CDR1 is MRHNA, CDR2 SNTAGT, per germline. CDR3: CASCPGTVSYEQYF. The DNA for the CDR3 is TGTGCCAGCTGTCCCGGGACCGTATCCTACGAGCAGTACTTC.

This clonotype occurred a few times. The chain has TRBV4-3 and TRBJ2-6; D perhaps matches TRBD1 (5 bases). Per germline, CDR1 LGHNA and CDR2 YSLEER. This CDR3 contains 16 residues. V was pared by 0 bases and J by 0 bases, with 6 bases between. The DNA of the CDR3 is TGCGCCAGCAGCCAAGACAGGGCCTCTGGGGCCAACGTCCTGACTTTC. This sequence encodes CASSQDRASGANVLTF.